This T cell receptor (beta chain) was sequenced for a study of T cells after yellow fever vaccination. This clonotype was recorded many times. Its antigen is not known. The germline CDR1 and CDR2 sequences are LNHNV and YYDKDF (reference sequence). This CDR3 is built from 15 residues. Trimming took 1 base from V and 1 from J, leaving 5 bases between them. Conversion of TCR transcripts into cDNA relied on 5'RACE template switching, which added a universal primer site and UMIs. TCRdb passed the 5' RACE reads through MiXCR, listing each CDR3 protein once. The sample contains about 220,000 distinct CDR3 sequences, about 3% of which appear only once. Whole-study findings and limits: At less than 97% for CD4 and over 80% for CD8, most primary-vaccination clones showed up again after the booster. Some clonotypes were seen in both the CD4 and the CD8 compartments. These made up a small share and likely arose from convergent recombination. Researchers cautioned that FACS-sorted repertoires could harbor abundant clonotypes contaminating from the bulk population.

The source was CD4+ T cells sorted from PBMCs, collected 10 days after the yellow fever booster vaccination. The receptor comes from a man younger than 35 who received the YFV17D yellow fever vaccine. The V gene is TRBV15, the J gene TRBJ2-6; D gene ambiguous. The CDR3 bases are TGTGCCACCAGCAGAGCAGGTTCTGGGGCCAACGTCCTGACTTTC. Its protein product is CATSRAGSGANVLTF.